The text below deals with one TCR beta chain. The antigen remains unidentified. The data originate from a study of beta chain features in type 1 diabetes. The CDR3 has 14 residues. Germline V CDR1 and CDR2: SGHTA, FQGNSA. V was cut by 7 bases and J by 6 bases, with 18 bases left in between. Expressed TCRB transcripts were sequenced after all isolated RNA was converted to cDNA. Here immunoSEQ multiplex PCR was the method, and the copy in TCRdb shows in-frame clones only, minus some. The table records about 470,000 clones, roughly 30% of them present only once. Findings of the study overall: Moderate yet significant TCRB CDR3 shortening was seen in Type 1 diabetes patients in all four CD4+ subsets.

The sequence was obtained from a man between 18 and 35 years old in good health. This chain uses TRBV7-2 with TRBJ1-1; no reliable D call. Material: naive CD4+ T cells from blood. In nucleotides, the CDR3 is TGTGCCAGCAACCCTTTTAGTGGCGGTGCTGAAGCTTTCTTT. Its translation is CASNPFSGGAEAFF.